This record looks at one T cell receptor (beta chain) sequence and its context. Antigen unknown. The record originates from a study of identical twins. Notes on the study in general: There is a chance that invariant MAIT and iNKT cells partially muddied zero-insertion analyses. Modelling underestimated the level of out-of-frame TCR alpha sharing observed in monozygotic twins. Fewer insertions characterized abundant cord blood beta clonotypes, whereas memory repertoires showed none.

V was cut by 0 bases and J by 15 bases, with 18 bases left in between. CDR3 length: 14 amino acids. Germline CDR1 reads SGHTA; CDR2 reads FQGNSA. Via MiXCR, TCRdb re-called the 5' RACE reads, giving one row per CDR3 protein. The sample shows a few hundred thousand distinct CDR3 sequences, around a tenth of them seen only once. These data are also associated with another study on yellow fever vaccine responses in identical twins.

The sequence derives from a woman younger than 35 in good health. Specimen: PBMCs. The chain has TRBV7-2 and TRBJ2-1, with D hard to call. CDR3 coding DNA: TGTGCCAGCAGCTTAGCTACTAAACCCGTCAGGCCGTTCTTC. Its translation: CASSLATKPVRPFF.